This T cell receptor (beta chain) emerged from a study of CD8 T cells in Susac syndrome. In the study overall: Patients with Susac syndrome were therapy-naive, treated with corticosteroids, or treated with intravenous immunoglobulin alone when blood was collected.

RNA totalling about 0.45 to 1 ug underwent reverse transcription with random hexamers. The immunoSEQ assay covered 54 Vbeta and 13 Jbeta segments for CDR3. One entry per CDR3 protein results from TCRdb running MiXCR on the immunoSEQ multiplex PCR reads. The data show about 190,000 distinct CDR3 sequences, with approximately 96% seen just once and 0.098% held by the top ten. TEMRA cells were enriched by FACS, while CD8+ and CD4+ T cells were obtained through a negative isolation that was performed magnetically. Germline V lookup: CDR1 SGHRS, CDR2 YFSETQ. Trimming took 7 bases from V and 4 from J, leaving 19 bases between them. This CDR3 comprises 15 residues.

Sequencing was done on a sample of CD4+ T cells from PBMCs. This rearrangement joins TRBV5-1 to TRBJ2-3; D possibly corresponds to TRBD1 (5 bases). The TCR sequence derives from a human donor with Susac syndrome. This chain's CDR3 is CASATMPGLADTQYF. The CDR3 DNA sequence: TGCGCCAGCGCCACCATGCCAGGGTTGGCAGATACGCAGTATTTT.